This T cell receptor beta chain stems from a study of molecular identifiers for immune sequencing clone quantification. The V gene lost 3 bases and the J gene lost 0 bases, with 12 bases spanning the gap. The germline gives CDR1 LGHNA, CDR2 YSLEER. The CDR3 contains 15 residues. TCRdb used MiXCR to reprocess the PCR reads, holding one entry per CDR3 protein. The sample yields under 600,000 distinct CDR3 sequences, over 20% seen once. The sequence came from a human donor in good health. Some libraries in this study had Jurkat cell RNA spiked in. This chain joins TRBV4-3 and TRBJ2-7; D ambiguous. Sequencing used naive CD8+ T cells from blood, with Jurkat cell RNA spiked in. Subset of the sample: FACS-sorted CD8+CD4-CCR7+CD45RA+ naive T cells. The CDR3 sequence: CASSQTFPSSYEQYF. The CDR3 coding sequence is TGCGCCAGCAGCCAGACCTTTCCGAGCTCCTACGAGCAGTACTTC.